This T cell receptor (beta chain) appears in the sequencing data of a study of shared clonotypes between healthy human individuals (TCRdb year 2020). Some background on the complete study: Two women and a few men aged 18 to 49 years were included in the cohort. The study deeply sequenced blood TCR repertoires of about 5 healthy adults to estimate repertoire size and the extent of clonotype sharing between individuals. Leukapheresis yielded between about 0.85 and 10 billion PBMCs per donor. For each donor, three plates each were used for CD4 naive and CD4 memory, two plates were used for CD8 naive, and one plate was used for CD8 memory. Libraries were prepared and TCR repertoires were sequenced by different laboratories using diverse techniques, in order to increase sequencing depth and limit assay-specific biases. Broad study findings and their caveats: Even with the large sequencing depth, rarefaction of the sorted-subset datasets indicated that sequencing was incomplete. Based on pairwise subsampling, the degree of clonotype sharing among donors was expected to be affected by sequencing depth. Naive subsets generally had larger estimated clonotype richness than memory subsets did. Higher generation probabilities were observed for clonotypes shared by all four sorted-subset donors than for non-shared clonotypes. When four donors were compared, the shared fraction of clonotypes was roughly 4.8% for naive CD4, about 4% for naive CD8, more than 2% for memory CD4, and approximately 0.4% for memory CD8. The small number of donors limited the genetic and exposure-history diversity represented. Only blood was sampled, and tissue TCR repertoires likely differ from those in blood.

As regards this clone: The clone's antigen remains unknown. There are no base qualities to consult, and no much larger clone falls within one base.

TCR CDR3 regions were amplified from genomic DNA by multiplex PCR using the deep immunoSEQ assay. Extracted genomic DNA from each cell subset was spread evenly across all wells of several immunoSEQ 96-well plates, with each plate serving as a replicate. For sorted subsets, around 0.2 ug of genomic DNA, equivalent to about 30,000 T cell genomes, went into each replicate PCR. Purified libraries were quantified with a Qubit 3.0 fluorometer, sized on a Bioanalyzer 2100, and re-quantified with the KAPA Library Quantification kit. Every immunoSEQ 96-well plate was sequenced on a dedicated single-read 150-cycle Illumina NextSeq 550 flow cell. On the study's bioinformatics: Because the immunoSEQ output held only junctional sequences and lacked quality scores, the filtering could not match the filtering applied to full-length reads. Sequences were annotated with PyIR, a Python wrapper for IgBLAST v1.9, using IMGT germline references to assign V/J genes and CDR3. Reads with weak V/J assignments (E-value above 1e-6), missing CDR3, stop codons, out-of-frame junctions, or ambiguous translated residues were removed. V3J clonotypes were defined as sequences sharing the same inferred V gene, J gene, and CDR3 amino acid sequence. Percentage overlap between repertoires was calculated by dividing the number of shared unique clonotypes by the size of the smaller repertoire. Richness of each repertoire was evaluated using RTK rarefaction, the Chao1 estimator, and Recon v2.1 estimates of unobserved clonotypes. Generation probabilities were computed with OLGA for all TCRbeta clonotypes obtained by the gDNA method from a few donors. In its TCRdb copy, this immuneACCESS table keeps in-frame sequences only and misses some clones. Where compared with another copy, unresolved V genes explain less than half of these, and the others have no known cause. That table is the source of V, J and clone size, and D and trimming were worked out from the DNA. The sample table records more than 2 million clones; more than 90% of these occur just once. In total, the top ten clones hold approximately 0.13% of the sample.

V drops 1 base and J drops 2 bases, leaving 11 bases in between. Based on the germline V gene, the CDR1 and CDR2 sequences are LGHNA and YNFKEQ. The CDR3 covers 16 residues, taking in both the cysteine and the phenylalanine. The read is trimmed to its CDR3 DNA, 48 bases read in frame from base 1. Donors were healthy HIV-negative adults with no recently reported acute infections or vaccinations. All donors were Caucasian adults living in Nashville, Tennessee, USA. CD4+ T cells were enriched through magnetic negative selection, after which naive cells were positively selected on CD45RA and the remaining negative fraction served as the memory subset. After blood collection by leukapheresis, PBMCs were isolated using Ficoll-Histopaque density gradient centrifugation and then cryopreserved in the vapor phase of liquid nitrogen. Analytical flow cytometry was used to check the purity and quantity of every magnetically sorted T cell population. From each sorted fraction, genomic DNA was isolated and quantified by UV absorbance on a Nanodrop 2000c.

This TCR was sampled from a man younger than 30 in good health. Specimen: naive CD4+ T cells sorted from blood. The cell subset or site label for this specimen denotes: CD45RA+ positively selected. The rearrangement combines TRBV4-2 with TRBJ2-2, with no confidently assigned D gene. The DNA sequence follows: TGTGCCAGCAGCCAAGTATCCAGGAGTAACACCGGGGAGCTGTTTTTT. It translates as CASSQVSRSNTGELFF.